This is a list of T cell receptor beta chains from one sample in a study of blood T cell repertoires in COVID-19. Produced via immunoSEQ multiplex PCR; TCRdb's table is partial and in-frame only. The sample lists roughly 330,000 clones, around nine tenths occurring once. Specimen: peripheral blood. These receptors came from a woman aged 50 to 60 with active or convalescent COVID-19. The CDR3 runs from the conserved cysteine through the conserved F or W. D genes are given only for firm matches. The size entry is marked missing in some rows and otherwise reads once, few, many or a size class.

TRBJ2-5	15	-	TRBD2	TRBV7-2	TGTGCCAGCAGCTTGAGGGCGCGGGGGGAAGAGACCCAGTACTTC	CASSLRARGEETQYF
TRBJ1-6	14	-	-	TRBV11-1	TGTGCCAGCAGCCATCCGGGTAGGAATTCACCCCTCCACTTT	CASSHPGRNSPLHF
TRBJ1-6	14	-	-	TRBV11-2	TGTGCCAGCAGCTTTAGGACAGAGGGATCACCCCTCCACTTT	CASSFRTEGSPLHF
TRBJ1-2	15	-	TRBD1	TRBV6-5	TGTGCCAGCAGCCCCTGGACAGGGTTGGGCTATGGCTACACCTTC	CASSPWTGLGYGYTF
TRBJ1-5	17	-	-	TRBV28	TGTGCCAGCAGTTTATATCGGGACAAAATTAGCAATCAGCCCCAGCATTTT	CASSLYRDKISNQPQHF
TRBJ2-1	15	-	-	TRBV11-2	TGTGCCAGCAGCTTAGAACCCGGCGGGTACAATGAGCAGTTCTTC	CASSLEPGGYNEQFF
TRBJ1-1	13	-	-	TRBV5-4	TGTGCCAGCAGCGGGAGGGAGAACACTGAAGCTTTCTTT	CASSGRENTEAFF
TRBJ1-5	14	-	TRBD1	TRBV2	TGTGCCAGCAGTGGACTAACAGGGGGACAGCCCCAGCATTTT	CASSGLTGGQPQHF
TRBJ1-1	14	-	TRBD1	TRBV5-1	TGCGCCAGCAGCTTTACAGGGGGGAACACTGAAGCTTTCTTT	CASSFTGGNTEAFF
TRBJ2-1	14	-	TRBD2	TRBV5-4	TGTGCCAGCTCCGGCGGGGGGGCCGCCAATGAGCAGTTCTTC	CASSGGGAANEQFF
TRBJ2-5	16	-	-	TRBV28	TGTGCCAGCAGCCTTAGCGAGCGCCGTTACCAAGAGACCCAGTACTTC	CASSLSERRYQETQYF
TRBJ1-1	14	-	-	TRBV4-1	TGCGCCAGCAGCCAAGAAAACATGAACACTGAAGCTTTCTTT	CASSQENMNTEAFF
TRBJ1-6	15	-	-	TRBV19	TGTGCCAGTAGTATTCTATCCGGAGCTGATTCACCCCTCCACTTT	CASSILSGADSPLHF
TRBJ1-1	14	-	-	TRBV28	TGTGCCAGCGCATTTCAACGGGGGACCACTGAAGCTTTCTTT	CASAFQRGTTEAFF
TRBJ1-1	13	-	TRBD1	TRBV9	TGTGCCAGCAGTTCCGACAGGGGGACTGAAGCTTTCTTT	CASSSDRGTEAFF
TRBJ2-1	17	once	TRBD2	TRBV18	TGTGCCAGCTCACCCCCCTGGGCGGGGGGATTTGCGGGTGAGCAGTTCTTC	CASSPPWAGGFAGEQFF
TRBJ2-3	14	-	TRBD1	TRBV7-9	TGTGCCAGCAGCAGGGGGCCTAGCACAGATACGCAGTATTTT	CASSRGPSTDTQYF
TRBJ2-3	19	-	TRBD2	TRBV2	TGTGCCAGCAGTGAAAAGGCCCGGGGGGTAGCGGGGTACACAGATACGCAGTATTTT	CASSEKARGVAGYTDTQYF
TRBJ2-1	15	-	TRBD2	TRBV14	TGTGCCAGCAGCCCGACTAGCGGAAGCTACAATGAGCAGTTCTTC	CASSPTSGSYNEQFF
TRBJ1-2	14	-	TRBD1	TRBV7-2	TGTGCCAGCAGCGAAACCGGGACAGGGTATGGCTACACCTTC	CASSETGTGYGYTF
TRBJ2-7	15	-	-	TRBV5-4	TGTGCCAGCAGCCTGCAGGGCGCGGGAATTCACGAGCAGTACTTC	CASSLQGAGIHEQYF
TRBJ1-4	15	-	TRBD1	TRBV27	TGTGCCAGCAGTGCGATGAACAGGGGGCCCGAAAAACTGTTTTTT	CASSAMNRGPEKLFF
TRBJ2-5	17	-	TRBD1	TRBV5-4	TGTGCCAGCAGCTTGTACGGACAGGGAAAGGTTCAAGAGACCCAGTACTTC	CASSLYGQGKVQETQYF
TRBJ2-7	15	-	TRBD1	TRBV2	TGTGCCAGCAGTTCTCCGGGACAGGGAGGCCACGAGCAGTACTTC	CASSSPGQGGHEQYF
TRBJ1-2	13	once	TRBD1	TRBV10-3	TGTGCCATCAGTGAGGGGACAGGAGGCGGCTACACCTTC	CAISEGTGGGYTF
TRBJ2-5	15	-	TRBD2	TRBV9	TGTGCCAGCAGCGTAGCAGCGGGGGGGCAAGAGACCCAGTACTTC	CASSVAAGGQETQYF
TRBJ2-6	17	-	TRBD1	TRBV2	TGTGCCAGCAGCAGACAGGGTAATAAGTCTGGGGCCAACGTCCTGACTTTC	CASSRQGNKSGANVLTF
TRBJ1-5	13	few	-	TRBV12-3/TRBV12-4	TGTGCCAGCAGTTTGGGGGGGTTCCAGCCCCAGCATTTT	CASSLGGFQPQHF
TRBJ2-4	16	-	-	TRBV27	TGTGCCAGCAGTCCCCGACAGACTGTCGGCAAAAACATTCAGTACTTC	CASSPRQTVGKNIQYF
TRBJ2-7	16	-	-	TRBV4-3	TGCGCCAGCAGCCAAGTTCACGGACAGCTTTTAGGCGAGCAGTACTTC	CASSQVHGQLLGEQYF
TRBJ2-7	16	-	-	TRBV11-2	TGTGCCAGCAGCTTAGTCTCGCAGGGAAAAAGCTACGAGCAGTACTTC	CASSLVSQGKSYEQYF
TRBJ1-2	13	-	-	TRBV27	TGTGCCAGCAGACTGGGGGCTTCCTATGGCTACACCTTC	CASRLGASYGYTF
TRBJ1-1	16	-	TRBD1	TRBV27	TGTGCCAGCAGTTCCGACAGGGGGCCTGTGAACACTGAAGCTTTCTTT	CASSSDRGPVNTEAFF
TRBJ2-5	14	once	-	TRBV19	TGTGCCAGTAGTCTCAGACAGTTCCAAGAGACCCAGTACTTC	CASSLRQFQETQYF
TRBJ2-7	15	-	TRBD2	TRBV11-3	TGTGCCAGCAGCTTAGGCAGGCGGGGGATATACGAGCAGTACTTC	CASSLGRRGIYEQYF
TRBJ2-4	18	-	-	TRBV28	TGTGCCAGCAGTTTAAAAAGATCTAGGCCCCTAGCCAAAAACATTCAGTACTTC	CASSLKRSRPLAKNIQYF
TRBJ1-2	15	once	-	TRBV5-1	TGCGCCAGCAGCTTGATGACAGCCACTAACTATGGCTACACCTTC	CASSLMTATNYGYTF
TRBJ1-2	14	-	-	TRBV6-5	TGTGCCAGCAGCTATCTGGGAGCTAACTATGGCTACACCTTC	CASSYLGANYGYTF
TRBJ1-2	16	-	TRBD1	TRBV5-5	TGTGCCAGCAGCTTGGTACTCGACAGGGGCGGCTATGGCTACACCTTC	CASSLVLDRGGYGYTF
TRBJ2-7	15	-	-	TRBV5-4	TGTGCCAGCAGCTTGGCGGCAGGGCCAAATTACGAGCAGTACTTC	CASSLAAGPNYEQYF
TRBJ1-3	13	-	-	TRBV7-9	TGTGCCAGCAGCTCCGCGTCTGGAAACACCATATATTTT	CASSSASGNTIYF
TRBJ2-7	12	once	-	TRBV21-1	TGTGCCAGCAGCAATGGACAATGTGAGCAGTACTTC	CASSNGQCEQYF
TRBJ1-4	16	-	TRBD1	TRBV12-5	TGTGCTAGTGGTTACGGTTGGACAGGCCGGCGGAAAAAACTGTTTTTT	CASGYGWTGRRKKLFF
TRBJ1-3	17	-	-	TRBV3-1/TRBV3-2	TGTGCCAGCAGCCAAGATCGGTGGGCCCGAGCTGGAAACACCATATATTTT	CASSQDRWARAGNTIYF
TRBJ2-7	11	-	-	TRBV11-3	TGTGCCAGCAGCTCAGAGAGCGAGCAGTACTTC	CASSSESEQYF
TRBJ1-1	16	-	-	TRBV7-9	TGTGCCAGCAGCTTACCCCTCGGACAGATGAACACTGAAGCTTTCTTT	CASSLPLGQMNTEAFF
TRBJ1-2	13	-	-	TRBV4-1	TGCGCCAGCAGCCAAGATCCCCAGGGCGGCTACACCTTC	CASSQDPQGGYTF
TRBJ2-4	19	-	TRBD2	TRBV9	TGTGCCAGCAGCGCCGCGCTAGCGGGATGGTTTGGGGCCAAAAACATTCAGTACTTC	CASSAALAGWFGAKNIQYF
TRBJ1-1	17	once	-	TRBV4-1	TGCGCCAGCAGCCAAGTTTTTTTCCGGGACAAGAACACTGAAGCTTTCTTT	CASSQVFFRDKNTEAFF
TRBJ1-1	15	-	TRBD1	TRBV7-2	TGTGCCAGCAGCAAAACGACAGGGGCGAGGACTGAAGCTTTCTTT	CASSKTTGARTEAFF
TRBJ2-2	16	-	TRBD2	TRBV20-1	TGCAGTGCTAGTGATAGCGGGGGGGCCAGCACCGGGGAGCTGTTTTTT	CSASDSGGASTGELFF
TRBJ2-3	16	once	-	TRBV19	TGTGCCAGTAGTATGGGATGGACCGGGGTGCCAGATACGCAGTATTTT	CASSMGWTGVPDTQYF